These 9 T cell receptor beta chains were sequenced from one sample in a study of post-analysis software for immune sequencing data. Their target antigens are unknown. Unique molecular identifiers were present in the TCR beta cDNA libraries. TCRdb processed the PCR reads anew with MiXCR; each CDR3 protein has one entry. The top ten clones hold approximately 10% of a sample with approximately 660,000 distinct CDR3 sequences, roughly three fifths of them seen once. Whole-study findings and limits: Patients carried several TRBV segments more frequently than controls did, and TRBV5-6, TRBV5-1 and TRBV20-1 were among them.

The specimen was blood. The receptors stem from a girl aged 2-9 years with multiple sclerosis.

The chain joins TRBV10-3 to TRBJ2-2; no clear D. The CDR3 is 12 amino acids. V shed 6 bases and J shed 3 bases, with 5 bases lying between them. Germline lookup yields CDR1 ENHRY and CDR2 SYGVKD. CDR3 protein: CAIRNYTGELFF. The DNA of the CDR3 is TGTGCCATCAGGAACTACACCGGGGAGCTGTTTTTT.

The genes are TRBV24-1 and TRBJ2-1; D not certain. The CDR3 is made up of 17 amino acids. Germline assignment: CDR1 KGHDR and CDR2 SFDVKD. V lost 5 bases to trimming and J lost 0 bases, with 16 bases between them. In DNA form, the CDR3 reads TGTGCCACCAGTGGGGCCGCCGACGGGCCCTCCTACAATGAGCAGTTCTTC. It is translated as CATSGAADGPSYNEQFF.

This chain's CDR3 is CASSSTLGNTQYF. DNA of the CDR3: TGTGCCAGCAGCTCTACACTAGGGAATACGCAGTATTTT. The V gene is TRBV12-3 or TRBV12-4, the J gene TRBJ2-3; a weak D match, TRBD2 (5 bases). This CDR3 spans 13 amino acids. V was shortened by 6 bases and J by 7 bases, with 14 bases between the two germline ends.

The chain joins TRBV12-3 or TRBV12-4 to TRBJ2-5; TRBD1 matches 7 bases. The CDR3 runs 14 residues. The trim removed 4 bases at V and 1 base at J, leaving 3 bases unmatched. In DNA form, the CDR3 reads TGTGCCAGCAGTTACCGGGACAGCCAAGAGACCCAGTACTTC. This gives the protein CASSYRDSQETQYF.

The chain has TRBV29-1 and TRBJ1-1; tentatively, D is TRBD1 (6 bases). The CDR3 is made up of 14 amino acids. The germline gives CDR1 SQVTM, CDR2 ANQGSEA. The V end lost 7 bases, the J end lost 3 bases, and 18 bases lay between the germline ends. The CDR3 reads CSGSLQGRDTEAFF. As DNA, the CDR3 is TGCAGCGGTAGTCTACAGGGAAGGGACACTGAAGCTTTCTTT.

The rearrangement joins TRBV29-1 to TRBJ1-2; D may be TRBD1 (5 bases). The V end was cut by 7 bases, the J end by 3 bases, with 15 bases between. The germline CDR1 and CDR2 sequences are SQVTM and ANQGSEA. The CDR3 runs to 13 residues. CDR3 in DNA: TGCAGCGCTGTCCGGGGCTATGACTATGGCTACACCTTC. Protein product: CSAVRGYDYGYTF. Combining the CDR3 with reference TRBV29-1 and TRBJ1-2 gives the whole variable domain SAVISQKPSRDICQRGTSLTIQCQVDSQVTMMFWYRQQPGQSLTLIATANQGSEATYESGFVIDKFPISRPNLTFSTLTVSNMSPEDSSIYLCSAVRGYDYGYTFGSGTRLTVV.

Turning to this clonotype: Relative to the germline gene, one junction end is altered; a read error may explain this. The V call is TRBV12-3 or TRBV12-4, the J call TRBJ1-2; 7 bases agree with TRBD1. This CDR3 has 16 amino acids. The DNA of the CDR3 is TGTGCCAGCAGTTTGGTCCAGACAGGGACCGACTACGGCTACACCTTC. Translated, it gives CASSLVQTGTDYGYTF.

V and J are TRBV6-5 and TRBJ2-2; possible D gene TRBD2, 5 bases. V was shortened by 2 bases and J by 7 bases, with 8 bases between the two germline ends. CDR1 is MNHEY, CDR2 SVGAGI, per germline. This CDR3 spans 13 amino acids. The CDR3 sequence is CASSYREGGELFF. The CDR3, as DNA: TGTGCCAGCAGTTACCGGGAAGGCGGGGAGCTGTTTTTT.

This chain joins TRBV9 and TRBJ2-3; D could derive from TRBD1 or TRBD2 (5 bases each). In germline, CDR1 is SGDLS, CDR2 YYNGEE. The length of the CDR3 is 15 residues. V lost 2 bases, J lost 6 bases, and 16 bases lay in between. CDR3 in amino acids: CASSVGTDGRDTQYF. Written as DNA, the CDR3 is TGTGCCAGCAGCGTCGGGACCGATGGACGGGATACGCAGTATTTT. The entire variable domain, with the rest obtained from reference TRBV9 and TRBJ2-3, is as follows: DSGVTQTPKHLITATGQRVTLRCSPRSGDLSVYWYQQSLDQGLQFLIQYYNGEERAKGNILERFSAQQFPDLHSELNLSSLELGDSALYFCASSVGTDGRDTQYFGPGTRLTVL.